One T cell receptor beta chain is described in this entry. Its antigen is still unknown. Base quality data are lacking; no much larger clone is found one base away. CDR1 and CDR2 were assigned from the germline V gene as SGHVS and FNYEAQ. The CDR3 runs 13 amino acids, cysteine and phenylalanine included. The only DNA kept is the CDR3, 39 bases in frame from the first base. V and J are truncated by 5 bases and 7 bases respectively, leaving an intervening sequence of 15 bases. In light of the paper, this sample's time point label describes: baseline before first vaccination. The vaccinee samples were drawn from two UK trials, COV001 and COV002, one of which was a single-blind randomized controlled phase 2/3 trial testing AZD1222 (ChAdOx1 nCoV-19) in healthy adults. For TCRbeta chain sequencing, PBMC samples were collected from trial participants at day 0 and at day 28 after the second dose. The entry originates in a study of T cell responses to AZD1222 COVID-19 vaccine (dated by TCRdb to 2020 to 2022). Some background on the complete study: AZD1222 recipients given second doses at about 4 weeks or at about 12 weeks were pooled, since spike-specific TCR depth and breadth were not found to differ between the two schedules. A total of more than 230 trial participants underwent TCR sequencing, of whom approximately 210 received two doses of AZD1222 and around 26 received two doses of the MenACWY control vaccine. Trial participants were enrolled into age subgroups of 18-55, 56-69 and 70-plus years, which contained about 160, 30 and 59 TCR-sequenced participants, respectively. The investigation overall reported the following: Conclusions about previously exposed vaccinees are limited because only a handful of AZD1222 recipients were SARS-CoV-2 seropositive at baseline. Reportedly, almost half of the unique spike-specific TCRs recognized epitopes lying outside the regions that are mutated in the B.1.351 and B.1.1.7 variants. A significant rise in spike-specific TCR breadth and depth was observed after two AZD1222 doses relative to day 0 and relative to MenACWY recipients. No day 14 peak-response samples were available, so repertoires were characterized only after the peak T cell response. Vaccine-associated CD4 TCRs spanned the whole spike protein, with dominant responses in regions 160-218 and 743-854. The 56-69-year group was small, and its depth increase did not reach significance, likely because of low power. Most participants were white British and females outnumbered males, and the authors suggested that clonal diversity may have been underestimated.

The CDR3 regions of human TCRbeta chains were subjected to immunosequencing. Concerning the study's data processing: TCRs in the repertoires were compared against a reference library of SARS-CoV-2-specific TCRs that had been generated with the MIRA antigen-specificity platform. Breadth was defined as the fraction of unique TCRs that were SARS-CoV-2-associated. Depth was defined as the fraction of total T cells that were SARS-CoV-2-associated. Using the MIRA data, every spike-specific TCR was mapped to the spike region that the TCR reacted to and assigned to either a CD4 or a CD8 class. Log10-transformed breadth and depth values were compared by one-way ANOVA with Sidak's multiple comparisons tests. In TCRdb, the immuneACCESS table is reduced to in-frame sequences with V and J assigned. These tables do not hold every clone; where another copy was compared, an unresolved V gene accounts for under half, and the others remain unexplained. V and J calls and clone size follow that table, whereas D and trimming were derived from the DNA. The sample table contains more than 150,000 clones; only one count was recorded for 85% to 95% of them. The top ten clones comprise about 10% of the sample.

This receptor was identified in an adult in good health. The rearrangement joined TRBV7-6 to TRBJ2-7, with the D gene possibly TRBD1 or TRBD2, each one fitting 5 bases. Source: peripheral blood, taken on day 0 of AZD1222 vaccination. The CDR3 region reads CASSPDRGAEQYF. The sequenced DNA is TGTGCCAGCAGCCCAGACCGGGGCGCGGAGCAGTACTTC.